This entry concerns a single T cell receptor (beta chain). The V gene lost 4 bases and the J gene lost 0 bases, with 17 bases spanning the gap. The length of the CDR3 is 16 residues. CDR1 is SQVTM, CDR2 ANQGSEA, per germline. This sample was taken from a study of control samples from healthy donors and cancer patients. Measured with immunoSEQ multiplex PCR; TCRdb has only the in-frame clones, and not every one. The data contain roughly 100,000 clones, about 89% of them singletons. The sequence was collected from a man between 60 and 75 years old with lung cancer. This sequence joins TRBV29-1 and TRBJ2-3; possible D gene TRBD2, 5 bases. Sequencing was carried out using PBMCs. The CDR3 region is CSVGGAFGGSTDTQYF. CDR3 nucleotides: TGCAGCGTTGGGGGAGCCTTCGGTGGGAGCACAGATACGCAGTATTTT.